This is a list of T cell receptor beta chains from one sample in a study of cytomegalovirus exposure and HLA in healthy donors. Data came from immunoSEQ multiplex PCR; TCRdb stores just in-frame clones and leaves some out. The table lists some 110,000 clones, about 12% of them singletons, with about 16% in the top ten. Sequenced input: PBMCs. These receptors were collected from a man aged 40-49 years in good health and CMV-seropositive. CDR3s include the opening cysteine and the closing phenylalanine or tryptophan. Each record gives: J gene, D gene, clone size, V gene, CDR3 protein, CDR3 DNA. A D gene is named only where the DNA matches it firmly. Part of the rows lack a size; the others show once, few, many or a class for expanded clones.

J: TRBJ2-5
D: TRBD2
size: few
V: TRBV11-2
CDR3: CASSLNGGAQYF
DNA: TGTGCCAGCAGCTTAAACGGGGGGGCCCAGTACTTC

J: TRBJ1-5
D: NA
size: few
V: TRBV4-3
CDR3: CASSQGRGSNQPQHF
DNA: TGCGCCAGCAGCCAAGGTAGGGGGAGCAATCAGCCCCAGCATTTT

J: TRBJ2-1
D: NA
size: few
V: TRBV18
CDR3: CATLRGGTLREQFF
DNA: TGTGCCACGCTGCGTGGGGGGACTTTGAGGGAGCAGTTCTTC

J: TRBJ2-7
D: NA
size: NA
V: TRBV6-5
CDR3: CASSYGGNEQYF
DNA: TGTGCCAGCAGTTATGGGGGGAACGAGCAGTACTTC

J: TRBJ2-2
D: NA
size: few
V: TRBV5-6
CDR3: CASSPRRETGELFF
DNA: TGTGCCAGCAGCCCCCGTCGGGAGACCGGGGAGCTGTTTTTT

J: TRBJ2-3
D: TRBD1
size: NA
V: TRBV28
CDR3: CASSPPPGGASTDTQYF
DNA: TGTGCCAGCAGCCCCCCTCCAGGGGGCGCGAGCACAGATACGCAGTATTTT

J: TRBJ1-4
D: TRBD1
size: few
V: TRBV7-2
CDR3: CASSSQGAGEKLFF
DNA: TGTGCCAGCAGCTCCCAGGGGGCGGGCGAAAAACTGTTTTTT

J: TRBJ2-5
D: TRBD2
size: NA
V: TRBV28
CDR3: CASSWTSVETQYF
DNA: TGTGCCAGCAGCTGGACTAGCGTAGAGACCCAGTACTTC

J: TRBJ2-7
D: TRBD1
size: few
V: TRBV2
CDR3: CASIGQGDLYEQYF
DNA: TGTGCCAGTATCGGACAGGGGGATCTGTACGAGCAGTACTTC

J: TRBJ1-2
D: TRBD1
size: few
V: TRBV30
CDR3: CAWRANRGYAYGYTF
DNA: TGTGCCTGGAGGGCCAACAGGGGGTACGCGTATGGCTACACCTTC

J: TRBJ2-4
D: TRBD2
size: NA
V: TRBV6-1
CDR3: CASSEAGGTKNIQYF
DNA: TGTGCCAGCAGTGAAGCGGGAGGGACCAAAAACATTCAGTACTTC

J: TRBJ1-4
D: NA
size: few
V: TRBV2
CDR3: CASNPQATNEKLFF
DNA: TGTGCCAGCAATCCACAAGCAACTAATGAAAAACTGTTTTTT

J: TRBJ1-2
D: TRBD1
size: few
V: TRBV30
CDR3: CAWSDWDSHGYTF
DNA: TGTGCCTGGAGTGACTGGGACAGTCACGGCTACACCTTC

J: TRBJ2-7
D: NA
size: NA
V: TRBV5-1
CDR3: CASSLDRTTYEQYF
DNA: TGCGCCAGCAGCTTGGACAGGACGACCTACGAGCAGTACTTC

J: TRBJ1-2
D: TRBD1
size: NA
V: TRBV12-5
CDR3: CASGGMTGGNGYTF
DNA: TGTGCTAGTGGCGGAATGACAGGGGGCAATGGCTACACCTTC

J: TRBJ2-7
D: TRBD1
size: NA
V: TRBV11-2
CDR3: CASSLRPAGQGYEQYF
DNA: TGTGCCAGCAGCTTACGCCCAGCGGGACAGGGCTACGAGCAGTACTTC

J: TRBJ1-1
D: NA
size: NA
V: TRBV7-6
CDR3: CASSLEAVNTEAFF
DNA: TGTGCCAGCAGCTTAGAGGCGGTGAACACTGAAGCTTTCTTT

J: TRBJ2-7
D: NA
size: few
V: TRBV7-2
CDR3: CASTTARGRNEQYF
DNA: TGTGCCAGCACCACGGCCCGGGGGAGGAACGAGCAGTACTTC

J: TRBJ1-1
D: TRBD1
size: few
V: TRBV6-1
CDR3: CASSGRDRQNTEAFF
DNA: TGTGCCAGCAGTGGGAGGGACAGACAGAACACTGAAGCTTTCTTT

J: TRBJ2-7
D: NA
size: NA
V: TRBV5-6
CDR3: CASSLGRRGYEQYF
DNA: TGTGCCAGCAGCTTGGGTCGCAGGGGTTACGAGCAGTACTTC

J: TRBJ2-5
D: TRBD2
size: few
V: TRBV5-1
CDR3: CASTEAGGPGETQYF
DNA: TGCGCCAGCACGGAGGCGGGAGGGCCCGGAGAGACCCAGTACTTC

J: TRBJ2-3
D: TRBD2
size: NA
V: TRBV5-1
CDR3: CASSSGTRSTDTQYF
DNA: TGCGCCAGCAGCTCCGGGACTAGAAGCACAGATACGCAGTATTTT

J: TRBJ2-1
D: NA
size: few
V: TRBV29-1
CDR3: CSARAIGGNYNEQFF
DNA: TGCAGCGCTAGGGCTATCGGCGGGAACTACAATGAGCAGTTCTTC

J: TRBJ2-2
D: TRBD1
size: few
V: TRBV4-1
CDR3: CASSGRQGKTGELFF
DNA: TGCGCCAGCAGCGGACGACAGGGGAAAACCGGGGAGCTGTTTTTT

J: TRBJ1-5
D: NA
size: NA
V: TRBV9
CDR3: CASSVDGNGREPQHF
DNA: TGTGCCAGCAGCGTAGACGGAAATGGCAGGGAGCCCCAGCATTTT

J: TRBJ2-7
D: NA
size: few
V: TRBV9
CDR3: CASSFSHRFDEQYF
DNA: TGTGCCAGCAGCTTCTCGCACAGGTTTGACGAGCAGTACTTC

J: TRBJ1-1
D: NA
size: NA
V: TRBV5-1
CDR3: CASSTEQMNTEAFF
DNA: TGCGCCAGCAGCACAGAACAGATGAACACTGAAGCTTTCTTT

J: TRBJ2-1
D: NA
size: few
V: TRBV14
CDR3: CASSLVADAYNEQFF
DNA: TGTGCCAGCAGCCTAGTAGCGGATGCCTACAATGAGCAGTTCTTC

J: TRBJ2-3
D: NA
size: NA
V: TRBV5-1
CDR3: CASNLQGPSTDTQYF
DNA: TGCGCCAGCAATTTACAGGGCCCTAGCACAGATACGCAGTATTTT

J: TRBJ1-5
D: NA
size: few
V: TRBV2
CDR3: CASRVLQVPNQPQHF
DNA: TGTGCCAGCAGAGTCCTACAGGTCCCTAATCAGCCCCAGCATTTT

J: TRBJ1-2
D: TRBD1
size: few
V: TRBV5-1
CDR3: CASSQGQGNYGYTF
DNA: TGCGCCAGCAGCCAGGGACAGGGGAACTATGGCTACACCTTC

J: TRBJ2-7
D: NA
size: NA
V: TRBV7-8
CDR3: CASSRTGDRKQYF
DNA: TGTGCCAGCAGCCGGACTGGGGATCGCAAGCAGTACTTC

J: TRBJ2-7
D: TRBD2
size: NA
V: TRBV5-1
CDR3: CASGEGTAYEQYF
DNA: TGCGCCAGTGGGGAGGGGACCGCCTACGAGCAGTACTTC

J: TRBJ2-7
D: TRBD2
size: NA
V: TRBV10-3
CDR3: CAISEFVGGNEQYF
DNA: TGTGCCATCAGTGAGTTTGTGGGGGGGAACGAGCAGTACTTC

J: TRBJ1-1
D: TRBD1
size: few
V: TRBV12-5
CDR3: CASGWSWDRENTEAFF
DNA: TGTGCTAGTGGTTGGTCTTGGGACAGGGAGAACACTGAAGCTTTCTTT

J: TRBJ2-2
D: TRBD1
size: NA
V: TRBV29-1
CDR3: CSAQGAANTGELFF
DNA: TGCAGCGCACAGGGGGCGGCGAACACCGGGGAGCTGTTTTTT

J: TRBJ2-1
D: NA
size: NA
V: TRBV27
CDR3: CASSLSRADNEQFF
DNA: TGTGCCAGCAGTTTATCGCGGGCCGACAATGAGCAGTTCTTC

J: TRBJ2-3
D: TRBD1
size: few
V: TRBV5-1
CDR3: CASSLFEGAPDTQYF
DNA: TGCGCCAGCAGCTTGTTTGAGGGGGCACCCGATACGCAGTATTTT

J: TRBJ2-1
D: TRBD2
size: few
V: TRBV29-1
CDR3: CSVVPAGELNEQFF
DNA: TGCAGCGTTGTACCCGCGGGAGAATTAAATGAGCAGTTCTTC

J: TRBJ1-5
D: NA
size: NA
V: TRBV27
CDR3: CASTTGSNQPQHF
DNA: TGTGCCAGTACAACCGGGAGCAATCAGCCCCAGCATTTT

J: TRBJ1-5
D: NA
size: NA
V: TRBV7-2
CDR3: CASSLQPGLKPQHF
DNA: TGTGCCAGCAGCTTACAACCGGGGTTGAAGCCCCAGCATTTT

J: TRBJ2-1
D: NA
size: NA
V: TRBV11-2
CDR3: CASSPGLYNEQFF
DNA: TGTGCCAGCAGCCCGGGACTCTACAATGAGCAGTTCTTC

J: TRBJ1-5
D: TRBD1
size: NA
V: TRBV18
CDR3: CASSPVLPRDEGAHNQPQHF
DNA: TGTGCCAGCTCACCAGTTCTCCCCCGGGACGAGGGGGCGCACAATCAGCCCCAGCATTTT

J: TRBJ2-7
D: TRBD2
size: NA
V: TRBV7-2
CDR3: CASSRTSGISYEQYF
DNA: TGTGCCAGCAGCCGCACTAGCGGCATCTCCTACGAGCAGTACTTC

J: TRBJ2-5
D: TRBD1
size: few
V: TRBV15
CDR3: CATSRASWDRGGETQYF
DNA: TGTGCCACCAGCAGAGCGAGCTGGGACAGGGGGGGTGAGACCCAGTACTTC

J: TRBJ2-7
D: NA
size: NA
V: TRBV5-6
CDR3: CASSSPTTGSYEQYF
DNA: TGTGCCAGCAGCTCCCCCACGACAGGATCCTACGAGCAGTACTTC

J: TRBJ2-5
D: NA
size: NA
V: TRBV19
CDR3: CASGQGGETQYF
DNA: TGTGCCAGTGGACAGGGAGGGGAGACCCAGTACTTC

J: TRBJ2-7
D: NA
size: few
V: TRBV29-1
CDR3: CSAQTGTSTYEQYF
DNA: TGCAGCGCCCAGACCGGGACTTCAACCTACGAGCAGTACTTC

J: TRBJ2-2
D: NA
size: few
V: TRBV11-2
CDR3: CASSSLANTGELFF
DNA: TGTGCCAGCAGCTCCCTCGCGAACACCGGGGAGCTGTTTTTT

J: TRBJ2-7
D: NA
size: NA
V: TRBV4-1
CDR3: CASSQDGTVREQYF
DNA: TGCGCCAGCAGCCAAGACGGAACGGTGAGGGAGCAGTACTTC

J: TRBJ2-7
D: TRBD2
size: NA
V: TRBV9
CDR3: CASSVQAGGRGEQYF
DNA: TGTGCCAGCAGCGTACAAGCGGGAGGCCGCGGCGAGCAGTACTTC

J: TRBJ2-2
D: TRBD2
size: few
V: TRBV7-8
CDR3: CASSYQREVTGELFF
DNA: TGTGCCAGCAGCTATCAGCGGGAGGTCACCGGGGAGCTGTTTTTT

J: TRBJ2-7
D: TRBD2
size: NA
V: TRBV27
CDR3: CASSASTGGGGLAGVEQYF
DNA: TGTGCCAGCAGTGCCTCGACAGGGGGAGGCGGACTAGCGGGAGTTGAGCAGTACTTC

J: TRBJ2-2
D: TRBD2
size: NA
V: TRBV7-3
CDR3: CASTYLAGEPGGELFF
DNA: TGTGCCAGCACCTATTTAGCGGGAGAGCCAGGCGGGGAGCTGTTTTTT

J: TRBJ2-7
D: NA
size: few
V: TRBV7-9
CDR3: CASTRGWGEQYF
DNA: TGTGCCAGCACCCGCGGGTGGGGAGAGCAGTACTTC

J: TRBJ1-5
D: NA
size: NA
V: TRBV25-1
CDR3: CASSVQNQPQHF
DNA: TGTGCCAGCAGTGTTCAGAATCAGCCCCAGCATTTT

J: TRBJ1-2
D: NA
size: NA
V: TRBV27
CDR3: CASSPASSGGGYTF
DNA: TGTGCCAGCAGTCCAGCGTCCAGCGGAGGTGGCTACACCTTC